This entry concerns a single T cell receptor beta chain. Its cognate antigen has yet to be identified. One base away there is no much larger clone; base qualities are not given. The data stem from a study of shared clonotypes between healthy human individuals (dated by TCRdb to between 2020 and 2021). Concerning the study at large: Three men and a couple of women, aged 18 to 49 years, made up the cohort. Per donor, leukapheresis produced somewhere between about 0.9 and 9 billion PBMCs. Blood TCR repertoires of 5 or 6 healthy adults were deeply sequenced to estimate repertoire size and the extent of clonotype sharing between individuals. For each donor, CD4 naive and CD4 memory were each run on three plates, CD8 naive on two plates, and CD8 memory on one plate. To increase sequencing depth and limit assay-specific biases, TCR repertoire library preparation and sequencing were carried out by different laboratories using diverse techniques. What the authors observed across the whole study: The small number of donors limited the genetic and exposure-history diversity represented. Only blood was sampled, and tissue TCR repertoires likely differ from those in blood. Larger estimated clonotype richness was generally found for naive subsets than for memory subsets. Pairwise subsampling indicated that sequencing depth was expected to affect the degree of clonotype sharing among donors. Sharing across a handful of donors was observed for about 5% of naive CD4, about 4% of naive CD8, over 2% of memory CD4, and around 0.4% of memory CD8 clonotypes. Clonotypes shared by all four sorted-subset donors showed higher generation probabilities than non-shared clonotypes. Rarefaction of sorted-subset datasets indicated incomplete sequencing despite the large sequencing depth.

CDR3 length: 14 amino acids, cysteine to phenylalanine. Of all the DNA, just the CDR3 is kept, 42 bases in frame from base 1. From the germline V gene, CDR1 is MDHEN and CDR2 is SYDVKM. The germline ends are 17 bases apart after V is trimmed by 7 bases and J by 5 bases. The donors were healthy, HIV-negative adults with no recently reported acute infections or vaccinations. Every donor was a Caucasian adult living in Nashville, Tennessee, USA. CD4+ T cells were enriched by magnetic negative selection, after which naive cells were positively selected on CD45RA and the negative fraction was taken as the memory subset. After blood collection by leukapheresis, PBMCs were isolated using Ficoll-Histopaque density gradient centrifugation and then cryopreserved in the vapor phase of liquid nitrogen. Purity and quantity of every magnetically sorted T cell population were checked by analytical flow cytometry. Genomic DNA was isolated from each sorted fraction and quantified by UV absorbance on a Nanodrop 2000c.

Using the deep immunoSEQ assay, TCR CDR3 regions were amplified from genomic DNA by multiplex PCR. For each cell subset, the extracted genomic DNA was distributed evenly across all wells of several immunoSEQ 96-well plates, and each plate served as one replicate. Each replicate PCR for sorted subsets received around 0.2 ug genomic DNA, equal to about 30,000 T cell genomes. Purified libraries were quantified with a Qubit 3.0 fluorometer, sized on a Bioanalyzer 2100, and re-quantified with the KAPA Library Quantification kit. A separate single-read 150-cycle Illumina NextSeq 550 flow cell was used to sequence each immunoSEQ 96-well plate. The paper's data handling went like this. Because only junctional sequences without quality scores were contained in the immunoSEQ output, filtering matching that applied to full-length reads could not be performed. Sequences were annotated with PyIR, a Python wrapper for IgBLAST v1.9, and V/J genes and CDR3 were assigned using IMGT germline references. Any read was removed if the V/J assignment was weak (E-value above 1e-6), the CDR3 was missing, or the read contained stop codons, out-of-frame junctions, or ambiguous translated residues. V3J clonotypes were defined by identical inferred V gene, J gene, and CDR3 amino acid sequence. The percentage overlap between two repertoires was calculated by dividing the number of shared unique clonotypes by the size of the smaller repertoire. Repertoire richness was assessed with RTK rarefaction, the Chao1 estimator, and Recon v2.1 estimates of unobserved clonotypes. OLGA was used to compute generation probabilities for all TCRbeta clonotypes that the gDNA method yielded from a few donors. TCRdb stores this immuneACCESS table with in-frame sequences only. Part of the clones is absent; in the studies checked, under half of the shortfall reflects unresolved V genes, and no reason is known for the rest. From that table come the V and J calls and clone size; the DNA was used to work out D and trimming. The sample yields around 2.5 million clones; over 85% were counted once. The ten biggest clones cover 0.36% of the sample.

The rearrangement combines TRBV28 with TRBJ1-1, with the D gene call left open. Material for sequencing was naive CD4+ T cells from PBMCs. Taken with the paper, the label for cell subset or site translates to: CD45RA+ positively selected. The TCR originated in a man younger than 35 in good health. Some clones in this sample may be carry-over from other donors' samples. In nucleotides, the sequence is TGTGCCAGCAATCTAAGTGGACGGAGGACTGAAGCTTTCTTT. Its protein product is CASNLSGRRTEAFF.